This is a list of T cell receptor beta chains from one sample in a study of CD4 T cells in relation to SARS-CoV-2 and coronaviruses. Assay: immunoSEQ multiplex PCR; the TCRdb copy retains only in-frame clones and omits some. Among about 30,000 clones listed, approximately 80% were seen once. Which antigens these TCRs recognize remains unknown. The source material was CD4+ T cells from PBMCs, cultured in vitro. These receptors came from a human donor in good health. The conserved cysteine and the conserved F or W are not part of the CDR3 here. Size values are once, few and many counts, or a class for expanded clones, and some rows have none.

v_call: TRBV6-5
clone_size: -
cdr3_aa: ASSYGGFPGELF

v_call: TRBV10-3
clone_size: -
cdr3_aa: AISTGGSAGELF

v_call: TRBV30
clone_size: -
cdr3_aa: AWSVRSGTGDYGYT

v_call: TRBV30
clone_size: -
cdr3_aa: AWSELPLRIGGGSPLH

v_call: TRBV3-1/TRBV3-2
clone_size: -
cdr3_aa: ASSQLYRSGANVLT

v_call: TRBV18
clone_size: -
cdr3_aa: ASSPPNGRGANVLT

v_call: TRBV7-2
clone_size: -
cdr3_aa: ASSPRTGAGYEQY

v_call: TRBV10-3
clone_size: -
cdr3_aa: AISEWGGRYGYT

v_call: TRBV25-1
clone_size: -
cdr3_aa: ASSEQGTYGYT

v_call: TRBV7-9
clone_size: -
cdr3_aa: ASSLLRGSSYNEQF

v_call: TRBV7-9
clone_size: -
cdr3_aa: ASSLIGGEGEQY

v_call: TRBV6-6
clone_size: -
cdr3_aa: ASSYSGFNNEKLF

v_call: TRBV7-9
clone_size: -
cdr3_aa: ASSPGQGNYGYT

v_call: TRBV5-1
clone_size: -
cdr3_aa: ASSRRLASSYEQY

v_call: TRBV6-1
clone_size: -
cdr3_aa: ASSDSPGWELF

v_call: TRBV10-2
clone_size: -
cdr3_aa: ATRDGINQPQH

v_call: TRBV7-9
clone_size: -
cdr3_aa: ASSRGSPDYEQY

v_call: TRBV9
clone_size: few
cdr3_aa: ASSVTSGNHEQY

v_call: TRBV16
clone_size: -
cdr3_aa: ASSTQSNTEAF

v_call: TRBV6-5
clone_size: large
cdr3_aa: ASRHRQGYGSLH

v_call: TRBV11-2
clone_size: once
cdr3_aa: ASSGRRGYSNSPLH

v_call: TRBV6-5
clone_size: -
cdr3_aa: ASSYSGVSSYEQY

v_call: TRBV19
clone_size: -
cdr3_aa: ASSTQGYPASPLH

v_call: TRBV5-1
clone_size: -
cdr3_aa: ASSRGTRGASDTQY

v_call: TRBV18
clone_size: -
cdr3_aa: ASSLGQGDNEQY

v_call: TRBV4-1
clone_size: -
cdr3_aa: ASSEFGGRIITDTQY

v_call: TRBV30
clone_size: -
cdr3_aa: ACQGTGEKLF

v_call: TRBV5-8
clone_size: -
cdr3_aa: ASSLEITLHEQY

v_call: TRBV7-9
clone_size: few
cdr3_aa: ASSKPKRTSGRGETQY

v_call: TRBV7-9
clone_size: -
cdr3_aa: ASSPTGGDEQF

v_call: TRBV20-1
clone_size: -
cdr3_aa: SARIVETQY

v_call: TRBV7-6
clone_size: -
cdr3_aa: ASSLRQGEIYGYT

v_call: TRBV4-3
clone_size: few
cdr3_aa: ASSQETWGEQY

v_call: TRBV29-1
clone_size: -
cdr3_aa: SVGGVAETQY

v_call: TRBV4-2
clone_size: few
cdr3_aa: ASSDGGRGNEQF

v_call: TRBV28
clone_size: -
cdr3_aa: ASSPASSYEQY

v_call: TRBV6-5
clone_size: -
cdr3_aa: ASSYGGDTY

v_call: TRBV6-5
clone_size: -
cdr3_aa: ASSFGRPNYGYT

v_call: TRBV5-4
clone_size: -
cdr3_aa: ASSVDSFSGNTIY

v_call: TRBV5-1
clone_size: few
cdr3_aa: ASSLGQGTGEQY

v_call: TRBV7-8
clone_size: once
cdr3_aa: ASSLGNRNIPYEQY

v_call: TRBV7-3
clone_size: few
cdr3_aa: ASSKDRALYNEQF